This TCR beta chain was identified in a study of T cells in Graves' hyperthyroidism and ophthalmopathy. This CDR3 contains 12 residues. Trimming shortened V by 6 bases and J by 7 bases, and 12 bases separated the two germline ends. This clonotype appeared a single time. TCR beta CDR3 regions were amplified from RNA transcripts. The HTBI primer set drove a first-round RT-PCR of the TCR CDR3. TCRdb processed the multiplex PCR reads anew with MiXCR; each CDR3 protein has one entry. The top ten hold about 5% of the sample, which has a few hundred thousand distinct CDR3 sequences, roughly 15% seen once. This sequence was found in a woman between 18 and 29 years old with Graves' hyperthyroidism. The chain employs TRBV12-3 or TRBV12-4 and TRBJ1-2; D perhaps matches TRBD1 (5 bases). The sample consisted of blood. The CDR3: CASSAQGIGYTF. The DNA of the CDR3 is TGTGCCAGCAGCGCGCAGGGTATTGGCTACACCTTC.